The entry that follows covers one T cell receptor (beta chain) sequence. Its matching antigen is unknown. Germline CDR1 and CDR2: SGHDT and YYEEEE. There are 13 residues in the CDR3. V was trimmed by 0 bases and J by 8 bases, leaving 8 bases between them. Repertoires were generated with immunoSEQ multiplex PCR, while TCRdb's copy carries only in-frame clones and drops some. This table holds a few hundred thousand clones, roughly 80% found once. This sample was included in a study of Ad26.COV2.S vaccination and SARS-CoV-2 variants. On the study more broadly: Into the muscle, Ad26.COV2.S was dosed once or twice, 56 days apart. Study results and limitations: Vaccine recipients had higher spike-specific TCR breadth than placebo recipients. Marked by substantial breadth, spike-specific CD8+ and CD4+ T cell responses were reportedly seen after vaccination.

The treatment was: around 19 received Ad26.COV2.S at low or high dose, single or two shots; roughly 5 received placebo; per-sample allocation not given. The samples date from day 63 after the first vaccine or placebo injection. An Ad26 vector was used to express Wuhan-strain SARS-CoV-2 spike as the vaccine. The chain combines TRBV5-6 with TRBJ2-2; the D is unclear. The TCR was taken from a person between 18 and 59 years old who received the Ad26.COV2.S COVID-19 vaccine or a placebo. The source material was peripheral blood, sampled in a trial of Ad26.COV2.S vaccine versus placebo. CDR3 loop: CASSLVSFGELFF. The CDR3 DNA follows: TGTGCCAGCAGCTTGGTATCGTTTGGGGAGCTGTTTTTT.